This TCR beta chain comes out of a study of blood T cell repertoires in COVID-19. CDR3 length equals 13 residues. Germline V gene sequence: CDR1 SGHTA, CDR2 FQGTGA. Trimming took 2 bases from V and 2 from J, leaving 4 bases between them. TCRdb keeps only in-frame clones here, not all; method: immunoSEQ multiplex PCR. The data hold about 200,000 clones, with about 90% observed a single time. The clonotype comes from a man aged 18 to 29 with active or convalescent COVID-19. The material sequenced was peripheral blood. The chain carries TRBV7-3 and TRBJ1-5; D is ambiguous. CDR3 residues: CASSLQGNQPQHF. The CDR3 nucleotides are TGTGCCAGCAGCTTACAGGGCAATCAGCCCCAGCATTTT.